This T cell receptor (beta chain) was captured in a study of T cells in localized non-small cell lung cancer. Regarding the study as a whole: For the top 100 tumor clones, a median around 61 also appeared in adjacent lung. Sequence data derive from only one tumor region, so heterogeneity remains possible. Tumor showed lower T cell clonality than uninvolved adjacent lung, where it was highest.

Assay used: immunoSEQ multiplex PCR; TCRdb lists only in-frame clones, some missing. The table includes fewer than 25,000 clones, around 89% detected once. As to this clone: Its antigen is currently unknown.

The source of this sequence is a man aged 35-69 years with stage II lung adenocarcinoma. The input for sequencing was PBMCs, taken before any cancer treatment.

The CDR3 is CASSPTRQGLKPNTEAFF. CDR3 bases: TGTGCCAGCAGCCCAACCCGCCAGGGGCTAAAACCAAACACTGAAGCTTTCTTT. J is TRBJ1-1 and V is TRBV7-8; a weak D match, TRBD1 (6 bases). CDR3 length: 18 residues. Deletions cut 5 bases from V and 2 bases from J, with 24 bases between. The germline gives CDR1 SGHVS, CDR2 FQNEAQ.